This T cell receptor beta chain was observed in a study of cytomegalovirus exposure and HLA in healthy donors. 13 Jbeta primers and 60 Vbeta primers were used for the PCR. The method was immunoSEQ multiplex PCR; TCRdb's version includes in-frame clones alone and lacks a portion of them. The sample holds some 130,000 clones, 66% seen once. There was no recording of CMV serostatus for this donor. The table lists this clone with a few counts. Germline CDR1 reads MNHEY; CDR2 reads SMNVEV (reference sequence). V was trimmed by 0 bases and J by 15 bases, leaving 18 bases between them. This CDR3 region has 14 residues.

This TCR came from a human donor in good health. The chain is built from TRBV27 and TRBJ2-1; D is uncertain. Material: PBMCs. Here the CDR3 reads CASSLSATPPLSFF. The CDR3 nucleotides read TGTGCCAGCAGTTTATCGGCGACTCCACCCCTCTCGTTCTTC.